A selection of T cell receptor beta chains follows, all from one sample in a study of post-analysis software for immune sequencing data. A single record per CDR3 protein comes from TCRdb applying MiXCR to the PCR reads. This table holds 700,000 to 800,000 distinct CDR3 sequences, about 27% found once. Input material: blood. The receptors stem from a girl aged 10 to 17 with multiple sclerosis. Each CDR3 is given with its conserved first and last residue. Fields, in order: J gene, V gene, clone size, D gene, CDR3 DNA, CDR3 protein. A D gene is named only where the DNA matches it firmly. Not all rows give a size; the values are once, few, many and, for expanded clones, a class.

J gene: TRBJ2-5
V gene: TRBV29-1
clone size: many
D gene: .
CDR3 DNA: TGCAGCGTTGGTTTCGGGAGCGGTAAAGAGACCCAGTACTTC
CDR3 protein: CSVGFGSGKETQYF

J gene: TRBJ2-7
V gene: TRBV10-3
clone size: few
D gene: .
CDR3 DNA: TGTGCCATCAGTGAGGGTCGGGCAGAGTACTTC
CDR3 protein: CAISEGRAEYF

J gene: TRBJ2-3
V gene: TRBV7-9
clone size: few
D gene: .
CDR3 DNA: TGTGCCAGCAGCCACGCAGGGGATACGCAGTATTTT
CDR3 protein: CASSHAGDTQYF

J gene: TRBJ1-2
V gene: TRBV29-1
clone size: .
D gene: .
CDR3 DNA: TGCAGCGTTGAAGATTTGGGTAGAGGGGCCTATGGCTACACCTTC
CDR3 protein: CSVEDLGRGAYGYTF

J gene: TRBJ1-1
V gene: TRBV7-2
clone size: .
D gene: .
CDR3 DNA: TGTGCCAGCAGCCCGCTAGGGGGTGAAGCTTTCTTT
CDR3 protein: CASSPLGGEAFF

J gene: TRBJ2-1
V gene: TRBV5-1
clone size: .
D gene: TRBD2
CDR3 DNA: TGCGCCAGCAGCACCGGGACTAGCGGACACAATGAGCAGTTCTTC
CDR3 protein: CASSTGTSGHNEQFF

J gene: TRBJ1-4
V gene: TRBV29-1
clone size: few
D gene: TRBD1
CDR3 DNA: TGCAGCGTTGCCCGGACAGGGGGTGAAAAACTGTTTTTT
CDR3 protein: CSVARTGGEKLFF

J gene: TRBJ2-5
V gene: TRBV5-1
clone size: .
D gene: TRBD2
CDR3 DNA: TGCGCCAGCAGCTTGACTAGCGGGGGCATCCGGGAGACCCAGTACTTC
CDR3 protein: CASSLTSGGIRETQYF

J gene: TRBJ2-7
V gene: TRBV10-1
clone size: few
D gene: TRBD1
CDR3 DNA: TGCGCCAGCAGTGATTACAGGGGCAAGTCCTACGAGCAGTACTTC
CDR3 protein: CASSDYRGKSYEQYF

J gene: TRBJ2-3
V gene: TRBV20-1
clone size: few
D gene: TRBD2
CDR3 DNA: TGCAGTGCTAGAGTGGGACTAGCGGGAGTCCTTGCAGATACGCAGTATTTT
CDR3 protein: CSARVGLAGVLADTQYF

J gene: TRBJ2-1
V gene: TRBV27
clone size: few
D gene: .
CDR3 DNA: TGTGCCAGCAGCAGTCCTAGGACGGCCGTTAAGTCCTACAATGAGCAGTTCTTC
CDR3 protein: CASSSPRTAVKSYNEQFF

J gene: TRBJ2-3
V gene: TRBV6-6
clone size: few
D gene: .
CDR3 DNA: TGTGCCAGCAGAACTAACCGGGGATTCGGCACAGATACGCAGTATTTT
CDR3 protein: CASRTNRGFGTDTQYF

J gene: TRBJ1-4
V gene: TRBV5-1
clone size: .
D gene: .
CDR3 DNA: TGCGCCAGCAGCCCGGAAGGCGGTACACTGTTTTTT
CDR3 protein: CASSPEGGTLFF

J gene: TRBJ2-1
V gene: TRBV10-3
clone size: .
D gene: .
CDR3 DNA: TGTGCCATCAGTGAGGGGCCCGCGGAGCAGTTCTTC
CDR3 protein: CAISEGPAEQFF

J gene: TRBJ2-5
V gene: TRBV12-3/TRBV12-4
clone size: .
D gene: .
CDR3 DNA: TGTGCCAGCAGTTTCTTTCGACAGGCCCAAGAGACCCAGTACTTC
CDR3 protein: CASSFFRQAQETQYF

J gene: TRBJ2-5
V gene: TRBV6-5
clone size: many
D gene: .
CDR3 DNA: TGTGCCAGCAGTTACCTCCCGGTGAGGGAGACCCAGTACTTC
CDR3 protein: CASSYLPVRETQYF

J gene: TRBJ2-2
V gene: TRBV4-3
clone size: few
D gene: .
CDR3 DNA: TGCGCCAGCAGCCAAGAGTGGGGGCCCGGGGAGCTGTTTTTT
CDR3 protein: CASSQEWGPGELFF

J gene: TRBJ2-7
V gene: TRBV7-9
clone size: .
D gene: TRBD1
CDR3 DNA: TGTGCCAGCAGCCTGAACAGGGGTCCGGACGAGCAGTACTTC
CDR3 protein: CASSLNRGPDEQYF

J gene: TRBJ2-1
V gene: TRBV7-9
clone size: few
D gene: .
CDR3 DNA: TGTGCCAGCAGCTCCGGGACCGACTCCTACAATGAGCAGTTCTTC
CDR3 protein: CASSSGTDSYNEQFF

J gene: TRBJ1-6
V gene: TRBV20-1
clone size: .
D gene: TRBD1
CDR3 DNA: TGCAGTGCTAGGGGACAGTATAATTCACCCCTCCACTTT
CDR3 protein: CSARGQYNSPLHF

J gene: TRBJ2-6
V gene: TRBV7-2
clone size: .
D gene: TRBD1
CDR3 DNA: TGTGCCAGCGGACAGGGGTTCGCCAACGTCCTGACTTTC
CDR3 protein: CASGQGFANVLTF

J gene: TRBJ2-3
V gene: TRBV29-1
clone size: .
D gene: .
CDR3 DNA: TGCAGCACCAAAACGGGGCCGGGGGATACGCAGTATTTT
CDR3 protein: CSTKTGPGDTQYF

J gene: TRBJ2-3
V gene: TRBV28
clone size: .
D gene: TRBD2
CDR3 DNA: TGTGCCAGCGACTTTACTAGCGCGAGGGTCCCAGATACGCAGTATTTT
CDR3 protein: CASDFTSARVPDTQYF

J gene: TRBJ2-3
V gene: TRBV7-2
clone size: many
D gene: .
CDR3 DNA: TGTGCCAGCAGCTCCGGACGGTACACAGATACGCAGTATTTT
CDR3 protein: CASSSGRYTDTQYF

J gene: TRBJ2-5
V gene: TRBV6-1
clone size: few
D gene: .
CDR3 DNA: TGTGCCAGCAGTGAGTGGGGCAATAGGGAGACCCAGTACTTC
CDR3 protein: CASSEWGNRETQYF

J gene: TRBJ2-1
V gene: TRBV4-1
clone size: few
D gene: TRBD1
CDR3 DNA: TGCGCCAGCAGCCAAGGGGGACAGGGACGGAATGAGCAGTTCTTC
CDR3 protein: CASSQGGQGRNEQFF

J gene: TRBJ2-1
V gene: TRBV4-1
clone size: .
D gene: TRBD2
CDR3 DNA: TGCGCCAGCAACCTAGCGGGGGGCGGCAATGAGCAGTTCTTC
CDR3 protein: CASNLAGGGNEQFF

J gene: TRBJ2-7
V gene: TRBV3-1
clone size: .
D gene: .
CDR3 DNA: TGTGCCAGCAGCCACGCAGACTCCTACGAGCAGTACTTC
CDR3 protein: CASSHADSYEQYF

J gene: TRBJ2-3
V gene: TRBV20-1
clone size: .
D gene: TRBD2
CDR3 DNA: TGCAGTGCTGATCCGGGAGGGACGGCAGATACGCAGTATTTT
CDR3 protein: CSADPGGTADTQYF

J gene: TRBJ1-5
V gene: TRBV10-3
clone size: .
D gene: TRBD1
CDR3 DNA: TGTGCCATCAACAGGGGGGCCGGGCAGCCCCAGCATTTT
CDR3 protein: CAINRGAGQPQHF

J gene: TRBJ2-6
V gene: TRBV20-1
clone size: many
D gene: .
CDR3 DNA: TGCAGTGCTAGGGCCACACTACAGCACTCTGGGGCCAACGTCCTGACTTTC
CDR3 protein: CSARATLQHSGANVLTF

J gene: TRBJ2-2
V gene: TRBV29-1
clone size: .
D gene: .
CDR3 DNA: TGCAGCGTTGAAATAGGGGCCACCACCGGGGAGCTGTTTTTT
CDR3 protein: CSVEIGATTGELFF

J gene: TRBJ1-5
V gene: TRBV12-3/TRBV12-4
clone size: few
D gene: TRBD1
CDR3 DNA: TGTGCCAGCACCTCAGACAGGGTAGGTCAGCCCCAGCATTTT
CDR3 protein: CASTSDRVGQPQHF

J gene: TRBJ2-2
V gene: TRBV12-3/TRBV12-4
clone size: .
D gene: TRBD1
CDR3 DNA: TGTGCCAGCAGAAAGGACAGGGAAGGTTACACCGGGGAGCTGTTTTTT
CDR3 protein: CASRKDREGYTGELFF

J gene: TRBJ1-1
V gene: TRBV10-3
clone size: .
D gene: .
CDR3 DNA: TGTGCCATCAGAACCGACGGAATGAACACTGAAGCTTTCTTT
CDR3 protein: CAIRTDGMNTEAFF

J gene: TRBJ1-5
V gene: TRBV5-6
clone size: few
D gene: .
CDR3 DNA: TGTGCCAGCAGTTGGGGGCCCAATCAGCCCCAGCATTTT
CDR3 protein: CASSWGPNQPQHF

J gene: TRBJ2-7
V gene: TRBV10-3
clone size: .
D gene: TRBD2
CDR3 DNA: TGTGCCATCAGTGATCCCCCGCGGGGGAGCTCCTACGAGCAGTACTTC
CDR3 protein: CAISDPPRGSSYEQYF

J gene: TRBJ1-1
V gene: TRBV7-2
clone size: .
D gene: .
CDR3 DNA: TGTGCCAGCAGCTTAAATTCTGGAGAGAACACTGAAGCTTTCTTT
CDR3 protein: CASSLNSGENTEAFF

J gene: TRBJ1-2
V gene: TRBV4-1
clone size: .
D gene: .
CDR3 DNA: TGCGCCAGCAGCCAAGAGAAGGGAACTAACTATGGCTACACCTTC
CDR3 protein: CASSQEKGTNYGYTF

J gene: TRBJ2-7
V gene: TRBV13
clone size: .
D gene: .
CDR3 DNA: TGTGCCAGCAGCGACACAGGCCTCGACTCCTACGAGCAGTACTTC
CDR3 protein: CASSDTGLDSYEQYF

J gene: TRBJ2-3
V gene: TRBV5-1
clone size: .
D gene: .
CDR3 DNA: TGCGCCAGCAGCTTGGAGGACAGATACGCAGATACGCAGTATTTT
CDR3 protein: CASSLEDRYADTQYF

J gene: TRBJ1-1
V gene: TRBV5-1
clone size: .
D gene: .
CDR3 DNA: TGCGCCAGCAGCTTGTGGGCAGGGATGAACACTGAAGCTTTCTTT
CDR3 protein: CASSLWAGMNTEAFF

J gene: TRBJ1-5
V gene: TRBV20-1
clone size: .
D gene: .
CDR3 DNA: TGCAGTGCTAAGGGTGATTATAGCAATCAGCCCCAGCATTTT
CDR3 protein: CSAKGDYSNQPQHF

J gene: TRBJ2-3
V gene: TRBV6-2/TRBV6-3
clone size: .
D gene: .
CDR3 DNA: TGTGCCAGCACACCCACGGGAGGCACAGATACGCAGTATTTT
CDR3 protein: CASTPTGGTDTQYF

J gene: TRBJ2-5
V gene: TRBV6-1
clone size: few
D gene: .
CDR3 DNA: TGTGCCAGCAGTGTATGGGAAGAGACCCAGTACTTC
CDR3 protein: CASSVWEETQYF

J gene: TRBJ2-7
V gene: TRBV6-5
clone size: .
D gene: TRBD2
CDR3 DNA: TGTGCCAGCAGTTCCATTCGCGGGGGAGTCACCTACAATGAGCAGTACTTC
CDR3 protein: CASSSIRGGVTYNEQYF

J gene: TRBJ2-3
V gene: TRBV9
clone size: .
D gene: TRBD2
CDR3 DNA: TGTGCCAGCAGCGTAGAGGGGACTAGCGGACCCACAGATACGCAGTATTTT
CDR3 protein: CASSVEGTSGPTDTQYF

J gene: TRBJ2-7
V gene: TRBV20-1
clone size: .
D gene: TRBD2
CDR3 DNA: TGCAGTGCTGGAACCCAAACCGGGACTACGGAGCAGTACTTC
CDR3 protein: CSAGTQTGTTEQYF

J gene: TRBJ2-5
V gene: TRBV7-9
clone size: .
D gene: .
CDR3 DNA: TGTGCCAGCAGCTTAGCGCCCGGGCCGGAGACCCAGTACTTC
CDR3 protein: CASSLAPGPETQYF

J gene: TRBJ2-7
V gene: TRBV21-1
clone size: .
D gene: .
CDR3 DNA: TGTGCCAGCAGGACGCAGGCCATGGACGAGCAGTACTTC
CDR3 protein: CASRTQAMDEQYF

J gene: TRBJ2-1
V gene: TRBV6-2/TRBV6-3
clone size: .
D gene: .
CDR3 DNA: TGTGCCAGCAGTTACTCGGGTTACAATGAGCAGTGCTTC
CDR3 protein: CASSYSGYNEQCF

J gene: TRBJ2-7
V gene: TRBV9
clone size: .
D gene: .
CDR3 DNA: TGTGCCAGCAGCGTAGCCCCCGGAAGCTCCTACGAGCAGTACTTC
CDR3 protein: CASSVAPGSSYEQYF

J gene: TRBJ2-5
V gene: TRBV24-1
clone size: .
D gene: .
CDR3 DNA: TGTGCCACCAGTGACCCCGGACCGGGGTGGGAGACCCAGTACTTC
CDR3 protein: CATSDPGPGWETQYF

J gene: TRBJ1-2
V gene: TRBV20-1
clone size: few
D gene: .
CDR3 DNA: TGCAGTGCTATTCATCAGTACACGGTGTATGGCTACACCTTC
CDR3 protein: CSAIHQYTVYGYTF

J gene: TRBJ2-1
V gene: TRBV12-3/TRBV12-4
clone size: few
D gene: .
CDR3 DNA: TGTGCCAGCATTCTCCTCCCGGGAGTCTACAATGAGCAGTTCTTC
CDR3 protein: CASILLPGVYNEQFF

J gene: TRBJ1-5
V gene: TRBV6-5
clone size: .
D gene: .
CDR3 DNA: TGTGCCAGCGGGGCAAATCAGCCCCAGCATTTT
CDR3 protein: CASGANQPQHF

J gene: TRBJ1-5
V gene: TRBV7-8
clone size: .
D gene: .
CDR3 DNA: TGTGCCAGCAGCCCCCTGGGACCAACGAGGGAGCGGCCCCAGCATTTT
CDR3 protein: CASSPLGPTRERPQHF

J gene: TRBJ2-1
V gene: TRBV2
clone size: few
D gene: TRBD2
CDR3 DNA: TGTGCCAGCAAGGGTCTAGCGGGGGACAATGAGCAGTTCTTC
CDR3 protein: CASKGLAGDNEQFF

J gene: TRBJ2-1
V gene: TRBV20-1
clone size: .
D gene: .
CDR3 DNA: TGCAGTGCTAACGTAGACTTCAAGCCCTACGAGCAGGACTTC
CDR3 protein: CSANVDFKPYEQDF

J gene: TRBJ2-3
V gene: TRBV20-1
clone size: .
D gene: TRBD2
CDR3 DNA: TGCAGTGCTAGACCCGGGACTAGCGGGGGGGCAAGGACGCAGTATTTT
CDR3 protein: CSARPGTSGGARTQYF